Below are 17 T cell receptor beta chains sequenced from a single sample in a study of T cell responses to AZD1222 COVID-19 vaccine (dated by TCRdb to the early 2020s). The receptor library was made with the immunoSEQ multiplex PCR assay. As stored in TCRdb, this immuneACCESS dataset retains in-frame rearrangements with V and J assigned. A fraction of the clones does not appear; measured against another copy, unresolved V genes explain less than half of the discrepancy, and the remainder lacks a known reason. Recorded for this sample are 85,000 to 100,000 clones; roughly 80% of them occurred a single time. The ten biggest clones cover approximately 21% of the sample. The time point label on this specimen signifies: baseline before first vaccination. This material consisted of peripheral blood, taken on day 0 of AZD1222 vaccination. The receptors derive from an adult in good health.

CDR3 DNA sequence: TGTGCCAGTAGTACCCGGACAGGGGGCATGGCTTTCTTT. Its translation is CASSTRTGGMAFF. V and J are TRBV19 and TRBJ1-1; 11 bases are shared with TRBD1. J gave up 11 bases and V 4 bases, and 6 bases lay outside the gene matches. Germline values: CDR1 LNHDA, CDR2 SQIVND (reference sequence). The CDR3 is 13 amino acids.

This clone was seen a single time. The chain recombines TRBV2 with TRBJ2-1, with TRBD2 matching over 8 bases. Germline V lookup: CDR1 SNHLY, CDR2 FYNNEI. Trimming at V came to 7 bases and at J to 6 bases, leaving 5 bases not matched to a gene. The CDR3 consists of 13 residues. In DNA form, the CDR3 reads TGTGCCAGCAAGCGGGAGACGGCCAATGAGCAGTTCTTC. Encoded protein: CASKRETANEQFF.

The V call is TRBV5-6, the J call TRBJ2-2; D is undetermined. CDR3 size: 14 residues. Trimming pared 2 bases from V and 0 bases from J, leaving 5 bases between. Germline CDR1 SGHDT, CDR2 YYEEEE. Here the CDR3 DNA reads TGTGCCAGCAGCTTCGACACGAACACCGGGGAGCTGTTTTTT. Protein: CASSFDTNTGELFF.

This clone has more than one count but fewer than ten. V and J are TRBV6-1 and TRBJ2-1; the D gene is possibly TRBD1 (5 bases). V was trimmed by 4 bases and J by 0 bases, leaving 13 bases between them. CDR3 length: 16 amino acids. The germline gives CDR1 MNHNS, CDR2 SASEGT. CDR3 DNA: TGTGCCAGCAGTGGTACTGGGGCTAGCTCCTACAATGAGCAGTTCTTC. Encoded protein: CASSGTGASSYNEQFF.

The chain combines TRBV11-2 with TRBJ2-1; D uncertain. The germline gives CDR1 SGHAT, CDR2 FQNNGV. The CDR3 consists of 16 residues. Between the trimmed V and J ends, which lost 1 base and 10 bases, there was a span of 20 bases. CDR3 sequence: CASSLAHHSLFPEQFF. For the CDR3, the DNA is TGTGCCAGCAGCTTAGCTCATCACAGTCTGTTTCCCGAGCAGTTCTTC.

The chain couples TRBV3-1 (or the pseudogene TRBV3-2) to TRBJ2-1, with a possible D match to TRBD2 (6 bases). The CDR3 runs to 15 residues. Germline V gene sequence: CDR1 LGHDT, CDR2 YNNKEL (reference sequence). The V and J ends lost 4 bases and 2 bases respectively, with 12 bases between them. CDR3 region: CASSLGAGAYNEQFF. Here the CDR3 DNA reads TGTGCCAGCAGCCTTGGAGCGGGTGCCTACAATGAGCAGTTCTTC.

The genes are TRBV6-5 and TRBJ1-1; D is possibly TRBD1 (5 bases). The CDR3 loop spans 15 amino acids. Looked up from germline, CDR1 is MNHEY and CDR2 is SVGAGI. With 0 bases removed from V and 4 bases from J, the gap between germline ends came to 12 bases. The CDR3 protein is CASSYSQVVGTEAFF. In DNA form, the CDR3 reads TGTGCCAGCAGTTACTCACAGGTCGTCGGCACTGAAGCTTTCTTT.

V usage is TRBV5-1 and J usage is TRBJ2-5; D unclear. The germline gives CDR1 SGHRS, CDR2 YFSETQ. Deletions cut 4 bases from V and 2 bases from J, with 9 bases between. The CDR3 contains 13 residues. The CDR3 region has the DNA TGCGCCAGCAGCCATGGCGATCAAGAGACCCAGTACTTC. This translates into CASSHGDQETQYF.

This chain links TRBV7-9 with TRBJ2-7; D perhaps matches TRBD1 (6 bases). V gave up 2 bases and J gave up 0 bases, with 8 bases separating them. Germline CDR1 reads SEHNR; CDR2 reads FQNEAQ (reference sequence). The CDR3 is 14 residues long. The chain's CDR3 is CASSLQGLSYEQYF. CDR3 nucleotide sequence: TGTGCCAGCAGCTTACAGGGGCTCTCCTACGAGCAGTACTTC.

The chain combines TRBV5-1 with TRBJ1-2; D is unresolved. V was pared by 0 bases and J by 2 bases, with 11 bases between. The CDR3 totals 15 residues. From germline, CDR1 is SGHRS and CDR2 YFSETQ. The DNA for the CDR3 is TGCGCCAGCAGCTTGGAGGGTCCCCCGAACTATGGCTACACCTTC. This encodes CASSLEGPPNYGYTF. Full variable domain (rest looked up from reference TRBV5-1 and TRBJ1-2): KAGVTQTPRYLIKTRGQQVTLSCSPISGHRSVSWYQQTPGQGLQFLFEYFSETQRNKGNFPGRFSGRQFSNSRSEMNVSTLELGDSALYLCASSLEGPPNYGYTFGSGTRLTVV.

The CDR3 DNA reads as TGCAGCGTTTGGCAGAACTATGGCTACACCTTC. Protein: CSVWQNYGYTF. This chain uses TRBV29-1 with TRBJ1-2; the D is unclear. The germline CDR1 and CDR2 sequences are SQVTM and ANQGSEA. CDR3 length equals 11 residues. Trimming removed 5 bases at V and 2 bases at J, with 6 bases between.

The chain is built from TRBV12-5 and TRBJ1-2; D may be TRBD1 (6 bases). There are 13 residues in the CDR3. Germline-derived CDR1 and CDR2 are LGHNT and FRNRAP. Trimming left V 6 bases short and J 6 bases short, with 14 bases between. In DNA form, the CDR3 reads TGTGCTAGTGGAACAACAGGGAGTAATGGCTACACCTTC. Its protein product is CASGTTGSNGYTF.

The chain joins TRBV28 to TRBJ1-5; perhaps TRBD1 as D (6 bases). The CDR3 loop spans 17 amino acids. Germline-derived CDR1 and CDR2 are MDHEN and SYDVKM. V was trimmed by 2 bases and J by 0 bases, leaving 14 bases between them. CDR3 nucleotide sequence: TGTGCCAGCAGTTTAACTGGGGGCGGCTATAGCAATCAGCCCCAGCATTTT. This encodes CASSLTGGGYSNQPQHF.

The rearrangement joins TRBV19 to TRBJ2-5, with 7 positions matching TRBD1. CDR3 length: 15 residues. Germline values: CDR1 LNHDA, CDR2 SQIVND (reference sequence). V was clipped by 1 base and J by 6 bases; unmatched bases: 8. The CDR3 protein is CASSIAGTAPQTQYF. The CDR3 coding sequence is TGTGCCAGTAGTATAGCCGGGACAGCTCCTCAGACCCAGTACTTC.

CDR3 protein: CAWSVDGNQPQHF. The CDR3 coding sequence is TGTGCCTGGAGTGTAGATGGGAATCAGCCCCAGCATTTT. This chain uses TRBV30 with TRBJ1-5; D is ambiguous. Per germline, CDR1 GTSNPN and CDR2 SVGIG (reference sequence). Trimming cost V 0 bases and J 4 bases, with 7 bases left between them. The CDR3 has 13 residues.

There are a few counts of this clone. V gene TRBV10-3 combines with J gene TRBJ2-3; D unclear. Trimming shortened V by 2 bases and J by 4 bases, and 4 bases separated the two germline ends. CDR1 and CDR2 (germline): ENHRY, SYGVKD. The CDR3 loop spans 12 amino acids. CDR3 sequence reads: CAISEEADTQYF. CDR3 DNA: TGTGCCATCAGTGAGGAGGCAGATACGCAGTATTTT.

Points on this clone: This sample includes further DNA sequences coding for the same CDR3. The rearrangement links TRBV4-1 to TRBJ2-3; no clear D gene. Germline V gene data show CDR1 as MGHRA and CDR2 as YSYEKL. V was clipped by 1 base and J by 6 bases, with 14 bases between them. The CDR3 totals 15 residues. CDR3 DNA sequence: TGCGCCAGCAGCCAAGTGAATAGGGAACTCGATACGCAGTATTTT. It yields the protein CASSQVNRELDTQYF.